One sample yielded the 16 T cell receptor beta chains listed below, sequenced in a study of blood T cell repertoires in COVID-19. Produced via immunoSEQ multiplex PCR; TCRdb's table is partial and in-frame only. The sample contains 85,000 or so clones, roughly 96% of which appear only once. The specimen sequenced was peripheral blood. The receptors were gathered from a human donor with active COVID-19. The donor label of this sample is uncertain.

The chain couples TRBV19 to TRBJ2-1, with TRBD1 as a possible D gene (6 bases). The CDR3 consists of 15 residues. Trimming shortened V by 4 bases and J by 7 bases, and 17 bases separated the two germline ends. CDR1 and CDR2 (germline): LNHDA, SQIVND (reference sequence). The DNA for the CDR3 is TGTGCCAGTAGTACCCGGGACACCTACTCGAATGAGCAGTTCTTC. Amino acids: CASSTRDTYSNEQFF.

The V gene is TRBV4-1, the J gene TRBJ1-4, with 9 positions matching TRBD1. Germline V gene data show CDR1 as MGHRA and CDR2 as YSYEKL. J was trimmed by 5 bases and V by 4 bases; bases with no gene match: 5. The CDR3 consists of 15 residues. CDR3 in DNA: TGCGCCAGCAGCCTTTCCGGGACAGGGAATGAAAAACTGTTTTTT. Its translation is CASSLSGTGNEKLFF.

The gene calls are TRBV10-3 and TRBJ1-2; D is unresolved. V was shortened by 6 bases and J by 2 bases, with 7 bases between the two germline ends. The CDR3 is 12 residues long. Germline CDR1 and CDR2: ENHRY and SYGVKD. CDR3 sequence: CAIRAGNYGYTF. CDR3 nucleotides: TGTGCCATCAGGGCGGGGAACTATGGCTACACCTTC.

This chain uses TRBV5-4 with TRBJ2-5; TRBD2 agrees at 11 bases. This CDR3 comprises 15 residues. Germline V CDR1 and CDR2: SGHNT, YYREEE (reference sequence). Germline trimming cut 4 bases from V and 9 bases from J; bases unmatched to any gene: 11. In DNA, the CDR3 is TGTGCCAGCAGCCCTGGGACTAGCGGTACCCAGGCCCAGTACTTC. Its translation is CASSPGTSGTQAQYF.

The count of this clone is one. The chain carries TRBV7-7 and TRBJ2-7, with 7 bases that match TRBD1. V was pared by 2 bases and J by 3 bases, with 10 bases of the junction left unmatched. CDR3 length: 16 amino acids. Per the germline V gene, CDR1 is SSHAT and CDR2 is FNYEAQ (reference sequence). The CDR3, as DNA: TGTGCCAGCAGCTTACCGAGGGACAGACCGGACTACGAGCAGTACTTC. This translates into CASSLPRDRPDYEQYF. Filled out from reference TRBV7-7 and TRBJ2-7, the complete variable domain reads GAGVSQSPRYKVTKRGQDVTLRCDPISSHATLYWYQQALGQGPEFLTYFNYEAQPDKSGLPSDRFSAERPEGSISTLTIQRTEQRDSAMYRCASSLPRDRPDYEQYFGPGTRLTVT.

V is TRBV27 and J is TRBJ2-1, with D maybe TRBD2 (6 bases). Trimming took off 2 bases at V and 7 bases at J, with 12 bases between the two ends. This CDR3 is 14 amino acids long. Germline V CDR1 and CDR2: MNHEY, SMNVEV (reference sequence). The CDR3 sequence is CASSLRGLENEQFF. DNA for the CDR3: TGTGCCAGCAGTTTAAGGGGACTCGAAAATGAGCAGTTCTTC.

The chain employs TRBV6-6 and TRBJ2-2; TRBD2 might be the D (5 bases). CDR1 is MNHNY and CDR2 is SVGAGI in the germline V gene (reference sequence). This CDR3 has 14 residues. Trimming stripped 2 bases from V and 2 bases from J, with 6 bases between. CDR3 region: CASSYGRNTGELFF. The DNA of the CDR3 is TGTGCCAGCAGTTACGGGAGAAACACCGGGGAGCTGTTTTTT.

The V and J genes are TRBV5-1 and TRBJ2-5; D might be TRBD1 (6 bases). CDR3 length: 15 residues. Per the germline V gene, CDR1 is SGHRS and CDR2 is YFSETQ. V lost 4 bases and J 2 bases, leaving 15 bases between the germline ends. CDR3 loop: CASSKDGQSQETQYF. CDR3 DNA sequence: TGCGCCAGCAGCAAGGACGGACAGAGTCAAGAGACCCAGTACTTC.

The genes are TRBV27 and TRBJ1-2; the D is unclear. The V gene's germline CDR1 is MNHEY and CDR2 SMNVEV (reference sequence). The germline V and J ends were trimmed by 5 bases and 5 bases, with 18 bases remaining between them. CDR3 size: 15 residues. This chain's CDR3 is CASSPFPGRPYGYTF. The CDR3 DNA reads TGTGCCAGCAGTCCTTTCCCCGGCAGGCCGTATGGCTACACCTTC.

This chain connects TRBV7-7 to TRBJ2-3; 10 positions match TRBD2. Germline V CDR1 and CDR2: SSHAT, FNYEAQ (reference sequence). Unmatched junction bases numbered 4, after V lost 5 bases and J lost 2 bases. This CDR3 is built from 15 residues. CDR3 sequence (DNA): TGTGCCAGCAGCCCCGGACTAGCGGCCACAGATACGCAGTATTTT. Its translation: CASSPGLAATDTQYF.

The genes are TRBV28 and TRBJ2-2; 7 nucleotides match TRBD2. V lost 9 bases to trimming and J lost 2 bases; unmatched junction nucleotides: 9. The germline V gene encodes CDR1 MDHEN and CDR2 SYDVKM. The length of the CDR3 is 15 residues. The CDR3, as DNA: TGTGCCAGTTCCCTAGCGGATTATAACACCGGGGAGCTGTTTTTT. This translates into CASSLADYNTGELFF.

The CDR3 region has the DNA TGTGCCAGCAGCCAGACAGGGGAAGGTGAAAAACTGTTTTTT. It translates to CASSQTGEGEKLFF. V usage is TRBV6-5 and J usage is TRBJ1-4; TRBD1 matches 8 bases. This CDR3 contains 14 residues. J gave up 7 bases and V 6 bases, and 7 bases lay outside the gene matches. Germline V gives CDR1 MNHEY, CDR2 SVGAGI.

The genes are TRBV19 and TRBJ2-4; 7 bases are shared with TRBD1. The CDR3 spans 16 residues. The V segment lost 4 bases and the J segment 3 bases; nucleotides outside the gene matches: 9. The germline V gene encodes CDR1 LNHDA and CDR2 SQIVND (reference sequence). The CDR3 DNA is TGTGCCAGTAGTACCAGGGACAGATTAGACAAAAACATTCAGTACTTC. It yields the protein CASSTRDRLDKNIQYF.

This chain connects TRBV5-1 to TRBJ2-5; weak D call: TRBD2 (6 bases). Between the trimmed V and J ends, which lost 3 bases and 4 bases, there was a span of 19 bases. Germline CDR1 reads SGHRS; CDR2 reads YFSETQ. This CDR3 is 16 amino acids long. CDR3 sequence (DNA): TGCGCCAGCAGCTACATTACTAGCCGGGGAGGAGAGACCCAGTACTTC. Its protein product is CASSYITSRGGETQYF.

J is TRBJ2-7 and V is TRBV7-2, with 8 bases lining up with TRBD2. V was clipped by 5 bases and J by 1 base; unmatched bases: 7. Germline CDR1 SGHTA, CDR2 FQGNSA. The CDR3 has 15 amino acids. Here the CDR3 DNA reads TGTGCCAGCAGCGATCCCGGGGGGGCGTCCTACGAGCAGTACTTC. This translates into CASSDPGGASYEQYF.

This chain uses TRBV9 with TRBJ2-1; the match to TRBD2 covers 7 bases. This CDR3 comprises 15 residues. The V and J ends lost 4 bases and 3 bases, in that order; junction bases with no gene match: 7. CDR1 and CDR2 from the germline V gene are SGDLS and YYNGEE. The CDR3 DNA reads as TGTGCCAGCAGCCTAACTAGCGTCAACTACAATGAGCAGTTCTTC. As protein: CASSLTSVNYNEQFF.